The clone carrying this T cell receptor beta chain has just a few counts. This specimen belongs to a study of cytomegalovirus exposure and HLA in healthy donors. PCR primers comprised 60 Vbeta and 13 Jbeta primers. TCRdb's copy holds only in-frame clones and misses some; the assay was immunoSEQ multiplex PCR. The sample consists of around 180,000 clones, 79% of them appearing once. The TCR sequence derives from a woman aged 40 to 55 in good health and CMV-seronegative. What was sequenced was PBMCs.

Here the CDR3 DNA reads TGTGCCATCTCTACGGGACAGGATCCCGCGGAACTGTTTTTT. Its protein product is CAISTGQDPAELFF. This chain links TRBV10-3 with TRBJ1-4, with 8 bases aligning to TRBD1. Losses at the gene ends were 8 bases for V and 12 bases for J; bases not matched to a gene: 14. This CDR3 comprises 14 residues. Germline V gene data show CDR1 as ENHRY and CDR2 as SYGVKD.